The subject of this entry is one T cell receptor (beta chain). The sample belongs to a study of control samples from healthy donors and cancer patients. Germline V gene data show CDR1 as SGHAT and CDR2 as FQNNGV. The CDR3 spans 14 residues. The V end was cut by 5 bases, the J end by 6 bases, with 15 bases between. Libraries were prepared by immunoSEQ multiplex PCR; TCRdb keeps only in-frame clonotypes and omits some of them. There are about 69,000 clones in the sample; 75% to 90% occur only once, and about 3.1% lies in the top ten. V gene TRBV11-2 combines with J gene TRBJ2-3; D not resolved. What was sequenced was PBMCs. The TCR sequence derives from a woman aged 45-65 years with lung cancer. CDR3: CASSPLIGSDTQYF. The CDR3 nucleotides are TGTGCCAGCAGCCCTCTTATTGGGTCCGATACGCAGTATTTT.